Listed here is a single T cell receptor (beta chain). Its antigen remains unidentified. The sample holds no much larger clone one base away, and base qualities are not on file. V is trimmed back by 5 bases and J by 1 base, and the junction contains 3 bases that no gene match accounts for. The germline V gene (reference sequence) specifies LGHDT as CDR1 and YNNKEL as CDR2. The CDR3 runs 14 residues from the cysteine to the phenylalanine. Just the 42-base CDR3 DNA is kept, in frame starting at base 1. TCRbeta CDR3 regions were amplified from genomic DNA using the immunoSEQ Assay, a bias-controlled multiplex PCR. In the source study's methods: Within the assay, amplification of reference gene primers was used to estimate how many nucleated cells each sample contained. Sequence reads were collapsed and filtered to measure the absolute abundance of every unique TCRbeta CDR3 rearrangement. For each sample, productive Simpson clonality was calculated by taking the square root of Simpson's diversity index across productive rearrangements. TCRdb carries this immuneACCESS record with in-frame sequences only. Its versions omit some clonotypes, under half of them owing to an unresolved V gene in the studies checked, with the rest unexplained. Clone size and V and J calls were adopted from that table, with D and trimming inferred from the DNA. The sample table shows approximately 160,000 clones, and under 95% are seen once. Of the sample, 15% to 20% is held by the ten largest clones.

Whole blood was collected in K2EDTA tubes by collaborating institutions according to the institutions' own protocols. For TCRbeta analysis, collaborators shipped samples in one of three forms: frozen whole blood, isolated PBMCs, or DNA extracted from either of those sample types. The data belong to a study of blood T cell repertoires in COVID-19 (TCRdb year 2020). For the wider study: Samples covering the acute and convalescent phases of COVID-19 were provided by collaborators in the United States, Italy and Spain. A de-identified subject ID, COVID-19 status, age in years and sex were almost always included in the sample metadata. Subjects who had been exposed to COVID-19, were actively infected with it, or had recovered from it provided the deeply sampled blood TCRbeta repertoires that made up the dataset. The samples were drawn from two sources: the first 160 participants of the ongoing ImmuneRACE study, and fewer than 1,500 subjects contributed by 6 global collaborators. The repertoires were released in a freely available public database intended as a resource for research on the immune response to SARS-CoV-2. The prospective study material was composed of cDNA or gDNA derived from T cells, B-cell-depleted T cells, or PBMCs. Where available, HLA class I and class II types were taken from metadata supplied by the sample provider and were not determined by assay-based typing. The paper as a whole reports these results and caveats: How much clinical and demographic metadata was included differed by source and by participant, and the metadata was provided uncurated.

Sequencing used peripheral blood. The sequence links TRBV3-1 (or the pseudogene TRBV3-2) to TRBJ1-1; 8 central nucleotides agree with TRBD1. The receptor was derived from a man in his fifties or sixties with active or convalescent COVID-19. The nucleotide sequence is given as TGTGCCAGCAGCTTTGACAGGGGGAACACTGAAGCTTTCTTT. Translated, this gives CASSFDRGNTEAFF.